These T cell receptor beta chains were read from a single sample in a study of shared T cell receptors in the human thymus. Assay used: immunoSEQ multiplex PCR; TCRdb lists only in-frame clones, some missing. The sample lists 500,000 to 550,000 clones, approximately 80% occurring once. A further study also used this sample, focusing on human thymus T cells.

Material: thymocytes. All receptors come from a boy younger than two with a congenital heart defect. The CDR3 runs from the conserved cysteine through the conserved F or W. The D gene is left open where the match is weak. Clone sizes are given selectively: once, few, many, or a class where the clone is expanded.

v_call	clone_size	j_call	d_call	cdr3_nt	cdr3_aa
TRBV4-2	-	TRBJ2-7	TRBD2	TGTGCCAGCAGTCCTAGCGACCTAGGGACTAGCCGCAGTGAGTGGCAGTACTTC	CASSPSDLGTSRSEWQYF
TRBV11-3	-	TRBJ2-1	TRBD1	TGTGCCAGCAGCGGCCGGGACAGCTCCTACAATGAGCAGTTCTTC	CASSGRDSSYNEQFF
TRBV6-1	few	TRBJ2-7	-	TGTGCCAGCAGTGATCCCGGGACTCCGTCCTACGAGCAGTACTTC	CASSDPGTPSYEQYF
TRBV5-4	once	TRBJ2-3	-	TGTGCCAGCAGCTTGATTGGCGGCGGTACGCAGTATTTT	CASSLIGGGTQYF
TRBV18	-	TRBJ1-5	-	TGTGCCAGCTCACCGGACACCTATAGCAATCAGCCCCAGCATTTT	CASSPDTYSNQPQHF
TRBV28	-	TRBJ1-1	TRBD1	TGTGCCAGCAGCCTACAGGGGGACTGGGCTGAAGCTTTCTTT	CASSLQGDWAEAFF
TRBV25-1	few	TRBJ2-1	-	TGTGCCAGCAGTCCACCAGAATACAATGAGCAGTTCTTC	CASSPPEYNEQFF
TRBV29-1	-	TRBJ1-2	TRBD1	TGCAGCGTCAAACAGGGGGCTTATGGCTACACCTTC	CSVKQGAYGYTF
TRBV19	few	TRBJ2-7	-	TGTGCCAGTAGTAACAGTAACGAGCAGTACTTC	CASSNSNEQYF
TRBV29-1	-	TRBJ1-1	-	TGCACCGACGGGGGGACTGAAGCTTTCTTT	CTDGGTEAFF
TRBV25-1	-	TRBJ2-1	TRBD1	TGTGCCAGCAGTGAGGTGGGGACAGAACCCTACAATGAGCAGTTCTTC	CASSEVGTEPYNEQFF
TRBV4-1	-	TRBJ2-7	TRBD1	TGCGCCAGCAGCCAAGATGTGGGACAGGGTCATTTCCACGAGCAGTACTTC	CASSQDVGQGHFHEQYF
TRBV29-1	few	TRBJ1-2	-	TGCAGCGTACCGAAGACACCGGGGGGGTACTATGGCTACACCTTC	CSVPKTPGGYYGYTF
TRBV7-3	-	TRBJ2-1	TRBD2	TGTGCCAGCAGCTTAGTTGGGGGGCTAGCGGGAGTGTTCGATGAGCAGTTCTTC	CASSLVGGLAGVFDEQFF
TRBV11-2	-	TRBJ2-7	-	TGTGCCAGCAGCCGTCGCTCCCCCCCCGGGAACGAGCAGTACTTC	CASSRRSPPGNEQYF
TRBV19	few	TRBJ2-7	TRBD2	TGTGCCAGTAGTATGACTAGCGTCACCTACGAGCAGTACTTC	CASSMTSVTYEQYF
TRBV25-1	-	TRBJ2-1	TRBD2	TGTGCCAGCAGTGAGCGGGCTAGCGGGAATGGTGAGCAGTTCTTC	CASSERASGNGEQFF
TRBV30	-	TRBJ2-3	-	TGTGGTGGAGGGATCGCGTTTTACACAGATACGCAGTATTTT	CGGGIAFYTDTQYF
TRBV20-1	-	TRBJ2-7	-	TGCAGCTTGGGGCCAGGCTACGAGCAGTACTTC	CSLGPGYEQYF
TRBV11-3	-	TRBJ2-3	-	TGTGCCAGCAGCTTAGACGGCGGGAACGCAAGAGATACGCAGTATTTT	CASSLDGGNARDTQYF
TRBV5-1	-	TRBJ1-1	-	TGCGCCAGCAGCTTGGGAGGGGGTGTAGCTTTCTTT	CASSLGGGVAFF
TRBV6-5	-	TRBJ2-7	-	TGTGCCAGCAGTATGACAGGAAACTACGAGCAGTACTTC	CASSMTGNYEQYF
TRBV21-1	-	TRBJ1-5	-	TGTGCCAGCAGCACCCCTAGGGAGGGTCATCAGCCCCAGCATTTT	CASSTPREGHQPQHF
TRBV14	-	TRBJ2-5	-	TGTGCCAGCAGACAGGGTCCGCGGGAGACCCAGTACTTC	CASRQGPRETQYF
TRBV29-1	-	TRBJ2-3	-	TGCAGCGTTGACGGAGGGGGGGGAACAGATACGCAGTATTTT	CSVDGGGGTDTQYF
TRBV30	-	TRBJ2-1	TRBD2	TGTGCCTGGAGTGTACTAACTAGCGGGCTAAACTACAATGAGCAGTTCTTC	CAWSVLTSGLNYNEQFF
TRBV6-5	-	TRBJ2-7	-	TGTGCCAGCAGTTTATACCACAGGGAAAGCTCCTACGAGCAGTACTTC	CASSLYHRESSYEQYF
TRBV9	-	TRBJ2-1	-	TGTGCCAGCAGCGTAGCCCGACTAACGAGCTCCTACAATGAGCAGTTCTTC	CASSVARLTSSYNEQFF
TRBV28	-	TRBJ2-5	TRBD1	TGTGCCAGCAGTTTCTATACAGGGGGCCAAGAGACCCAGTACTTC	CASSFYTGGQETQYF
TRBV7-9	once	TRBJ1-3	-	TGTGCCAGCAGCTTATCAGGGGCTGGAAACACCATATATTTT	CASSLSGAGNTIYF
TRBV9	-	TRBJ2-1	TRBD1	TGTGCCAGCAGCCCCTCCTCAGGGGGTCAGTACAATGAGCAGTTCTTC	CASSPSSGGQYNEQFF
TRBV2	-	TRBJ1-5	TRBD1	TGTGCCAGCAGTGAAGGACAGGGAAGCTTATCCCAGCATTTT	CASSEGQGSLSQHF
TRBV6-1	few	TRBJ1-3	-	TGTGCCAGCTTACGAAGGACATTCTCTGGAAACACCATATATTTT	CASLRRTFSGNTIYF
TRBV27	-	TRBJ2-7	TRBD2	TGTGCCAGCAGTCCGCAGGGTAGCGGGAGGGCCTTTGTCCACGAGCAGTACTTC	CASSPQGSGRAFVHEQYF
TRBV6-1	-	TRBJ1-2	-	TGTGCCGGCGGACAGCAAACTAACTATGGCTACACCTTC	CAGGQQTNYGYTF
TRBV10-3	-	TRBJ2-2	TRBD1	TGTGCCATCAGTGACTCCTCCGGGACAGTCAGCACCGGGGAGCTGTTTTTT	CAISDSSGTVSTGELFF
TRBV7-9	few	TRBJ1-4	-	TGTGCCAGCAGGGGAGGACCTAATGAAAAACTGTTTTTT	CASRGGPNEKLFF
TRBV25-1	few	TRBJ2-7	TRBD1	TGTGCCAGTACGGACAGGGGACACTACGAGCAGTACTTC	CASTDRGHYEQYF
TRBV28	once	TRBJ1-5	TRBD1	TGTGCCAGCAGTTCCCCAGAGGGGGCTGATAATCAGCCCCAGCATTTT	CASSSPEGADNQPQHF
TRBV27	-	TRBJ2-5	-	TGTGCCAGCAGTTTATCCCCGCCTCAGGGGGGACAAGAGACCCAGTACTTC	CASSLSPPQGGQETQYF
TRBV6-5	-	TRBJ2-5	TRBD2	TGTGCCAGCAGTTCTAGCGGGAGTTCCCAGTACTTC	CASSSSGSSQYF
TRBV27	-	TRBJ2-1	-	TGTGCCAGCACCTCTTGGAGGGATCCCTACAATGAGCAGTTCTTC	CASTSWRDPYNEQFF
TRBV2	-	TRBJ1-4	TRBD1	TGTGCCAGCAGTGAACCTCAGGGGGCCTTTAATGAAAAACTGTTTTTT	CASSEPQGAFNEKLFF
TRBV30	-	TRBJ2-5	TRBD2	TGTGCCTGGAGTGTAGGGACTAGTAGGGCCCTCGAGTACTTC	CAWSVGTSRALEYF
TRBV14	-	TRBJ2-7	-	TGTGCCAGCAGTCCGGTGTCCGAATACGAGCAGTACTTC	CASSPVSEYEQYF
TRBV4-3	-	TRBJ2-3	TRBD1	TGCGCCAGCAGCCAAGGGGGCGGACAGGGGTGTCCAGATACGCAGTATTTT	CASSQGGGQGCPDTQYF
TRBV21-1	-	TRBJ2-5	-	TGTGCCAGTACTGACAGGGGCTCCCAAGAGACCCAGTACTTC	CASTDRGSQETQYF